This is a list of T cell receptor beta chains from one sample in a study of patients and donors after allogeneic stem cell transplantation. Each CDR3 protein gets one entry after TCRdb re-called the RT-PCR reads with MiXCR. Here the sample spans about a million distinct CDR3 sequences, about 20% being singletons. Source material: blood, either unsorted or a sorted T cell fraction (not recorded which). The source is a human donor who was either an allogeneic HSCT recipient or a stem cell or donor lymphocyte infusion donor (not recorded which). It is not recorded whose cells these are; they may come from a transplant donor. Both conserved end residues are part of each CDR3. A D gene is named only where the DNA matches it firmly. Size tells how often a clone was seen (once, few, many) or the class of an expanded clone, and some rows leave it out.

j_call d_call clone_size v_call cdr3_nt cdr3_aa
TRBJ1-3 - - TRBV7-9 TGTGCCAGCAGCTCGGGACGGGAGGGGAACACCATATATTTT CASSSGREGNTIYF
TRBJ1-1 - few TRBV10-3 TGTGCCATCAGGGGACCGGGTGGTACTGAAGCTTTCTTT CAIRGPGGTEAFF
TRBJ1-1 - few TRBV27 TGTGCCAGCAGTTTTCGGAGTGACACTGAAGCTTTCTTT CASSFRSDTEAFF
TRBJ2-7 - - TRBV6-5 TGTGCCAGCAGTTACTCGAGTACGGGTAGGGGTTACTCCTACGAGCAGTACTTC CASSYSSTGRGYSYEQYF
TRBJ2-3 TRBD2 - TRBV12-3/TRBV12-4 TGTGCCAGCAGTTTAGGTGGCGGGAGGTCCCGCACAGATACGCAGTATTTT CASSLGGGRSRTDTQYF
TRBJ1-2 - - TRBV25-1 TGTGCCAGCAGTCAGGAGAGGGGCAATGGCTACACCTTC CASSQERGNGYTF
TRBJ1-5 - - TRBV12-3/TRBV12-4 TGTGCCAGCAGTTACCAGCTCGACCAAATTAGCAATCAGCCCCAGCATTTT CASSYQLDQISNQPQHF
TRBJ1-2 - many TRBV12-3/TRBV12-4 TGTGCCAGCAGTTTTGGGATTTACTATGGCTACACCTTC CASSFGIYYGYTF
TRBJ2-1 - many TRBV12-3/TRBV12-4 TGTGCCAGCAGTCCAGGGGGGGATCACAATGAGCAGTTCTTC CASSPGGDHNEQFF
TRBJ2-1 - once TRBV9 TGTGCCAGCAGCTCAGGGATTTTAAGTCTTGAGCAGTTCTTC CASSSGILSLEQFF
TRBJ1-2 - few TRBV3-1 TGTGCCAGCAGCCACGGGACTCTTTTAGTCTATGGCTACACCTTC CASSHGTLLVYGYTF
TRBJ1-4 - - TRBV6-1 TGTGCCAGCAGCCGAGGGGGAGCCCTAGTTGCAACTAATGAAAAACTGTTTTTT CASSRGGALVATNEKLFF
TRBJ1-2 - - TRBV7-2 TGTGCCAGCAGTCATCCGGGAACCTATGGCTACACCTTC CASSHPGTYGYTF
TRBJ1-5 - - TRBV6-5 TGTGCCAGCAGTTACTCGAGTGACAGTAATCAGCCCCAGCATTTT CASSYSSDSNQPQHF
TRBJ2-6 - - TRBV12-3/TRBV12-4 TGTGCCAGCAGCCCCATCGCTTCCGGGGCCAACGTCCTGACTTTC CASSPIASGANVLTF
TRBJ2-3 TRBD2 few TRBV5-6 TGTGCCAGCAGCCTGCGGGGGTTTGGCACAGATACGCAGTATTTT CASSLRGFGTDTQYF
TRBJ1-2 TRBD1 - TRBV10-3 TGTGCCATCAGTGAGATGGGACAGGGGGCGCGTGGCTACACCTTC CAISEMGQGARGYTF
TRBJ2-1 - once TRBV7-3 TGTGCCAGCAGTCGATTCTCCGGGAAAAACTCCTACAATGAGCAGTTCTTC CASSRFSGKNSYNEQFF